The entry below gives a single T cell receptor (beta chain) sequence along with its context. The antigen remains unidentified. Preparing the TCRbeta library involved the use of unique molecular identifiers. TCRdb reanalysed the PCR reads using MiXCR and keeps one entry per CDR3 protein. The sample records 200,000 to 250,000 distinct CDR3 sequences, about 25% being singletons. These data belong to a study of T-cell reconstitution after alpha-beta-depleted transplantation in children. The CDR3 extends over 12 amino acids. Germline V gene data show CDR1 as SQVTM and CDR2 as ANQGSEA. Between the trimmed V and J ends, which lost 4 bases and 3 bases, there was a span of 9 bases. Study-wide results and caveats: Where alpha-beta T cells came from about two months after transplant was reportedly several hundred expanded graft clones. Some patients' high day-60 TCRbeta diversity was attributed to recipient cells surviving conditioning.

The rearrangement joins TRBV29-1 to TRBJ2-5, with unresolved D. The source is a girl aged 2-15 years with Fanconi anemia, due to receive a stem cell transplant. The material sequenced was PBMCs, taken before TCRalphabeta/CD19-depleted stem cell transplant. The CDR3 spells CSVALQKETQYF. The CDR3, as DNA: TGCAGCGTTGCTTTACAGAAAGAGACCCAGTACTTC.